These T cell receptor beta chains were read from a single sample in a study of technical replicates of blood from several donors. Some clones are missing from TCRdb's copy, which holds only in-frame ones; the method was immunoSEQ multiplex PCR. The table includes around 80,000 clones, about 91% detected once. What was sequenced was T cells isolated from PBMCs. The source is a human donor in good health. CDR3s include the opening cysteine and the closing phenylalanine or tryptophan. The D gene is left open where the match is weak. Not every row has a clone size; where given, it reads once, few, many or a size class.

>TRBD2|TRBV30|-|TRBJ2-3
CAWGGETSSTDTQYF
TGTGCCTGGGGGGGGGAGACTTCTAGCACAGATACGCAGTATTTT
>-|TRBV7-3|-|TRBJ1-2
CASSPNYYLGATNYGYTF
TGTGCCAGCAGCCCTAATTATTACCTTGGGGCTACTAACTATGGCTACACCTTC
>-|TRBV27|-|TRBJ2-5
CASSPTGLASETQYF
TGTGCCAGCAGTCCTACAGGGTTGGCGTCGGAGACCCAGTACTTC
>TRBD2|TRBV29-1|-|TRBJ2-1
CSVSRAGGVLYNEQFF
TGCAGCGTCTCAAGGGCGGGAGGCGTCCTCTACAATGAGCAGTTCTTC
>-|TRBV28|-|TRBJ1-4
CAAMDPGDSEKLFF
TGTGCCGCGATGGACCCGGGAGATAGTGAAAAACTGTTTTTT
>-|TRBV12-5|-|TRBJ1-2
CASGLWTAPSYTF
TGTGCTAGTGGTTTGTGGACAGCCCCGAGCTACACCTTC
>-|TRBV5-4|-|TRBJ1-1
CASSLPEGMEAFF
TGTGCCAGCAGCTTGCCAGAGGGAATGGAAGCTTTCTTT
>-|TRBV19|-|TRBJ2-2
CASSIEEANGELFF
TGTGCCAGTAGTATAGAGGAGGCGAACGGGGAGCTGTTTTTT
>-|TRBV7-9|-|TRBJ2-1
CASSQLYNEQFF
TGTGCCAGCAGCCAACTGTACAATGAGCAGTTCTTC
>TRBD2|TRBV28|-|TRBJ2-1
CASGPPGLVPEFF
TGTGCCAGCGGGCCGCCTGGACTAGTCCCTGAGTTCTTC
>-|TRBV13|-|TRBJ2-7
CASSTQGTLSYEQYF
TGTGCCAGCAGCACCCAGGGAACCCTATCCTACGAGCAGTACTTC
>TRBD2|TRBV19|once|TRBJ2-1
CASSGSLAGAVEQFF
TGTGCCAGTAGCGGGTCGCTAGCGGGAGCTGTTGAGCAGTTCTTC
>-|TRBV9|few|TRBJ1-3
CASSVVQGNTIYF
TGTGCCAGCAGCGTAGTACAGGGAAACACCATATATTTT
>-|TRBV7-2|-|TRBJ2-1
CASSSPPDRGWKAQFF
TGTGCCAGCAGCTCCCCACCCGACCGCGGCTGGAAGGCGCAGTTCTTC